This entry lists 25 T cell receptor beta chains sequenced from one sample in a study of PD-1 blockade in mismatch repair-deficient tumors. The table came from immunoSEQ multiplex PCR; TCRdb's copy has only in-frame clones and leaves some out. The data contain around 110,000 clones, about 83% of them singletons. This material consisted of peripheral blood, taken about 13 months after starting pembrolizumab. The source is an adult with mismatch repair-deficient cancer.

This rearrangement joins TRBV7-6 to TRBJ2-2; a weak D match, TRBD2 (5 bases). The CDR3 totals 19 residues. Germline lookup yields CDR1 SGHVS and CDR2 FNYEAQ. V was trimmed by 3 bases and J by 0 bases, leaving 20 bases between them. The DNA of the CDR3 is TGTGCCAGCAGCTTGTTCCCTAGAGGGCCCTCACCGAACACCGGGGAGCTGTTTTTT. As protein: CASSLFPRGPSPNTGELFF.

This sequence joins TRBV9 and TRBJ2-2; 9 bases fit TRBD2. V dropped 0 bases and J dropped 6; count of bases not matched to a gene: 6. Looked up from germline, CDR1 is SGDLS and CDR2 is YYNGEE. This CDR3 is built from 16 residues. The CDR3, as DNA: TGTGCCAGCAGCGTAGGAGTAGCGGGAGCCCCCGGGGAGCTGTTTTTT. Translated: CASSVGVAGAPGELFF.

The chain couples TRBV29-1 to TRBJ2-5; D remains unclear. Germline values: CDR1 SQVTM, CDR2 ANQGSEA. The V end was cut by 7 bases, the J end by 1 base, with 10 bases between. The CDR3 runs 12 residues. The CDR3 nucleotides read TGCAGCGCTGGACGGAGCCAAGAGACCCAGTACTTC. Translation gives CSAGRSQETQYF. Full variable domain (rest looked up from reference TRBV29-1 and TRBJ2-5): SAVISQKPSRDICQRGTSLTIQCQVDSQVTMMFWYRQQPGQSLTLIATANQGSEATYESGFVIDKFPISRPNLTFSTLTVSNMSPEDSSIYLCSAGRSQETQYFGPGTRLLVL.

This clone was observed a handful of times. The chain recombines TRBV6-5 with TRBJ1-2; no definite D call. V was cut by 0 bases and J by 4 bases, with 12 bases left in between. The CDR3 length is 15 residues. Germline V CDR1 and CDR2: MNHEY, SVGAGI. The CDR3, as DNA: TGTGCCAGCAGTTACTCGATCGACGGCTTCTATGGCTACACCTTC. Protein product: CASSYSIDGFYGYTF.

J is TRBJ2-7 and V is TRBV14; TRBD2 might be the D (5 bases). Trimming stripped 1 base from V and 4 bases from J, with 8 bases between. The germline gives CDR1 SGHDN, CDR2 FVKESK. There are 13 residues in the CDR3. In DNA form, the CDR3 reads TGTGCCAGCAGCCAAGCGGGAATATACGAGCAGTACTTC. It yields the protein CASSQAGIYEQYF.

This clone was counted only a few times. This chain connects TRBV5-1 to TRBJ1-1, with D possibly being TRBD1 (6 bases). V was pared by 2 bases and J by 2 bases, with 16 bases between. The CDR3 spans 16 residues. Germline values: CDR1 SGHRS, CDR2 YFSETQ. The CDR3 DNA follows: TGCGCCAGCAGCTTAGCAAAGGGGACACCCAACACTGAAGCTTTCTTT. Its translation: CASSLAKGTPNTEAFF.

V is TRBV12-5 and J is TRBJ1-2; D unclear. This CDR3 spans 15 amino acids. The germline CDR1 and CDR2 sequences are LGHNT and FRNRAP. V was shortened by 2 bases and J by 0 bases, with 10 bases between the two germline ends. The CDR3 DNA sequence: TGTGCTAGTGGTTTGACGTACGAATCTAACTATGGCTACACCTTC. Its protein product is CASGLTYESNYGYTF.

The CDR3 nucleotides are TGTGCCAGTAGTATGACCCAGCCTCGGGAGCAGTTCTTC. Protein sequence: CASSMTQPREQFF. This chain connects TRBV19 to TRBJ2-1; D is unresolved. This CDR3 is built from 13 residues. CDR1 and CDR2 from the germline V gene are LNHDA and SQIVND (reference sequence). Trimming took off 3 bases at V and 10 bases at J, with 13 bases between the two ends.

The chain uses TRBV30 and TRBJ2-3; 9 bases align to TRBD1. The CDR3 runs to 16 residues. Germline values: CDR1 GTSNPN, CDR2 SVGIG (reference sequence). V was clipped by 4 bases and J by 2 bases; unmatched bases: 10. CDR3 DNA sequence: TGTGCCTGGATGGGGTACAGGGGGCGTTCCACAGATACGCAGTATTTT. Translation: CAWMGYRGRSTDTQYF. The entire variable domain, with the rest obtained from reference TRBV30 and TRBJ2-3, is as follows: SQTIHQWPATLVQPVGSPLSLECTVEGTSNPNLYWYRQAAGRGLQLLFYSVGIGQISSEVPQNLSASRPQDRQFILSSKKLLLSDSGFYLCAWMGYRGRSTDTQYFGPGTRLTVL.

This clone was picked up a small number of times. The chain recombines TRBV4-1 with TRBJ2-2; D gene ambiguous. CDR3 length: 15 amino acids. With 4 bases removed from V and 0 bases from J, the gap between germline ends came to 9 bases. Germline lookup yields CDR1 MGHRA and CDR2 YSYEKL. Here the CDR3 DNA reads TGCGCCAGCAGCCTCCAAATCGCGAACACCGGGGAGCTGTTTTTT. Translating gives CASSLQIANTGELFF.

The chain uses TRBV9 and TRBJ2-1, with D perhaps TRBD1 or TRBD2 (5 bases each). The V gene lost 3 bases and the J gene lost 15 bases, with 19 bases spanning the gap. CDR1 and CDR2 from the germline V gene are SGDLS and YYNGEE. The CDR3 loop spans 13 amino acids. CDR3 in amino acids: CASSAATGTDPFF. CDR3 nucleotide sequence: TGTGCCAGCAGCGCAGCCACCGGGACCGACCCGTTCTTC.

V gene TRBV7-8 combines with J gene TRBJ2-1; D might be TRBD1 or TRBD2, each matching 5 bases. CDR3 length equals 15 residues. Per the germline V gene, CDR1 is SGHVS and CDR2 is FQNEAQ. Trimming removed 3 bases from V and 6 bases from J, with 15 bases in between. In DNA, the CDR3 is TGTGCCAGCAGCTTTTCCGGGACCCGGGCCAATGAGCAGTTCTTC. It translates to CASSFSGTRANEQFF.

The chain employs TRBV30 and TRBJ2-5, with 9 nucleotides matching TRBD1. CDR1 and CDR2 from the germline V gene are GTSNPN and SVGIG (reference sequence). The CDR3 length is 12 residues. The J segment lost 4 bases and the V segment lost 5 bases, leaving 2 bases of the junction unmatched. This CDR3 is CAWGQGSETQYF. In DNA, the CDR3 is TGTGCCTGGGGACAGGGGTCAGAGACCCAGTACTTC. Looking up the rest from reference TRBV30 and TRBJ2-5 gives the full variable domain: SQTIHQWPATLVQPVGSPLSLECTVEGTSNPNLYWYRQAAGRGLQLLFYSVGIGQISSEVPQNLSASRPQDRQFILSSKKLLLSDSGFYLCAWGQGSETQYFGPGTRLLVL.

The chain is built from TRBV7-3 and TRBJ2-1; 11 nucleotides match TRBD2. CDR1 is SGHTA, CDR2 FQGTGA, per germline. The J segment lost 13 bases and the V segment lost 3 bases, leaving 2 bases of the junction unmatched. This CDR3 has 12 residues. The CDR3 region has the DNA TGTGCCAGCAGCTTGCTAGCGGGGGGACAGTTCTTC. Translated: CASSLLAGGQFF.

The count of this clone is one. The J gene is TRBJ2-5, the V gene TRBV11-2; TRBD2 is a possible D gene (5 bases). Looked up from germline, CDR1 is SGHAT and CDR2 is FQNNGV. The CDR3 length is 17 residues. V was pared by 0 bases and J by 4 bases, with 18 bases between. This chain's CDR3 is CASSLDFGVTEGETQYF. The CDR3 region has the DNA TGTGCCAGCAGCTTAGATTTTGGAGTCACCGAGGGAGAGACCCAGTACTTC. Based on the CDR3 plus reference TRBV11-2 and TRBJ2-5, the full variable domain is EAGVAQSPRYKIIEKRQSVAFWCNPISGHATLYWYQQILGQGPKLLIQFQNNGVVDDSQLPKDRFSAERLKGVDSTLKIQPAKLEDSAVYLCASSLDFGVTEGETQYFGPGTRLLVL.

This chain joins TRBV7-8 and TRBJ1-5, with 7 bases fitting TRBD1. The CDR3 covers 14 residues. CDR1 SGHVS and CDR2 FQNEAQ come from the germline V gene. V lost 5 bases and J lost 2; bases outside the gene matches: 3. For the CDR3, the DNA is TGTGCCAGCAGCCCCACAGGGGGCAATCAGCCCCAGCATTTT. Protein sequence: CASSPTGGNQPQHF.

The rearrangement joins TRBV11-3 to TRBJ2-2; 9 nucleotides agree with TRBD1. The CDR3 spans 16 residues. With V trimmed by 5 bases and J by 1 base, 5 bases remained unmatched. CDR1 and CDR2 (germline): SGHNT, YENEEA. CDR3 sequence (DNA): TGTGCCAGCAGCAACACGGGACAGGGGAACACCGGGGAGCTGTTTTTT. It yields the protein CASSNTGQGNTGELFF.

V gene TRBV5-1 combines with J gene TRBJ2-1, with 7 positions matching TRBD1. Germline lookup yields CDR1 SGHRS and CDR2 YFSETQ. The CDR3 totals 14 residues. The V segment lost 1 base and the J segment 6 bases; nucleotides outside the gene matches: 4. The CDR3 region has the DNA TGCGCCAGCAGCTTGCGCCAGGGGGTCAATGAGCAGTTCTTC. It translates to CASSLRQGVNEQFF.

CDR3 in DNA: TGCGCCAGCAGCTACGGTATTAGAACAGGGGGCGACACCGGGGAGCTGTTTTTT. Its translation is CASSYGIRTGGDTGELFF. The V and J genes are TRBV5-1 and TRBJ2-2; the match to TRBD1 covers 9 bases. The germline V gene encodes CDR1 SGHRS and CDR2 YFSETQ. The CDR3 runs to 18 residues. The V and J ends lost 3 bases and 3 bases, in that order; junction bases with no gene match: 12.

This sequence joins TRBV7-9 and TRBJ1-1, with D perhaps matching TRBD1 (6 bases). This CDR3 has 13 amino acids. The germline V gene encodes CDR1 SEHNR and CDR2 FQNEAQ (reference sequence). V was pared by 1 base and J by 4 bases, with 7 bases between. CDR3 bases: TGTGCCAGCAGCTTAGGGGGGCCCACTGAAGCTTTCTTT. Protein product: CASSLGGPTEAFF.

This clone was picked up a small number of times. The CDR3 nucleotides read TGTGCCACCAGCTCCTTTAGGCGTGACTATGGCTACACCTTC. Protein: CATSSFRRDYGYTF. The V gene is TRBV15, the J gene TRBJ1-2, with unresolved D. The CDR3 spans 14 residues. V lost 5 bases, J lost 3 bases, and 13 bases lay in between. From germline, CDR1 is LNHNV and CDR2 YYDKDF (reference sequence).

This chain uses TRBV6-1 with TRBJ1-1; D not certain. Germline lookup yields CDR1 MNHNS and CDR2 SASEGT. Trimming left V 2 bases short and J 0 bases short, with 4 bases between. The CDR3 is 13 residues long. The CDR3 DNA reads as TGTGCCAGCAGTGAACAGGTGAACACTGAAGCTTTCTTT. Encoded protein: CASSEQVNTEAFF.

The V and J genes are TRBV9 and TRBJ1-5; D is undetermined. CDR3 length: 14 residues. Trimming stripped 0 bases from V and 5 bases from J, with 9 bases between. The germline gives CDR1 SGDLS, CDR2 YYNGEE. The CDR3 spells CASSVGVMDQPQHF. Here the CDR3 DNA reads TGTGCCAGCAGCGTAGGAGTGATGGATCAGCCCCAGCATTTT.

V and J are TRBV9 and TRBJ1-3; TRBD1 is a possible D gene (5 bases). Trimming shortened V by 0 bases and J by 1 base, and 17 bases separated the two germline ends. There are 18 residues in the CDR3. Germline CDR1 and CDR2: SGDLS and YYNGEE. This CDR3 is CASSVGWGSRKSGNTIYF. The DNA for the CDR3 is TGTGCCAGCAGCGTAGGCTGGGGCAGCCGGAAATCTGGAAACACCATATATTTT.

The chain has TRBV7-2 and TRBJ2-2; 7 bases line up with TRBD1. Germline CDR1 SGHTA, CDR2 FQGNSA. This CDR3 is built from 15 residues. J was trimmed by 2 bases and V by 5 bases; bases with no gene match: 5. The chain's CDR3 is CASSPTGVNTGELFF. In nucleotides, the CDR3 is TGTGCCAGCAGCCCCACAGGGGTAAACACCGGGGAGCTGTTTTTT.